These 22 T cell receptor beta chains were all obtained from the same sample, sequenced in a study of blood T cells in healthy people across ages. It was with a sample-barcoded 5' primer and a J-beta primer mix that a second PCR of about 6 to 12 cycles was run. TCRdb reprocessed the 5' RACE reads with MiXCR, giving one entry per CDR3 protein. Altogether 650,000 or so distinct CDR3 sequences are present, 40% to 65% being singletons, with the ten largest covering 13%. The sequencing input was blood. All receptors come from a woman older than 75 in good health.

The rearrangement links TRBV28 to TRBJ2-7, with 12 nucleotides matching TRBD1. Germline CDR1 reads MDHEN; CDR2 reads SYDVKM. This CDR3 is 15 amino acids long. With V trimmed by 9 bases and J by 6 bases, 12 bases remained unmatched. For the CDR3, the DNA is TGTGCCAGTAGCCGTCCGGGACAGGGGGCTCGCGAGCAGTACTTC. Its translation: CASSRPGQGAREQYF.

This clonotype was seen a few times. The chain uses TRBV14 and TRBJ2-3; D is uncertain. The V gene's germline CDR1 is SGHDN and CDR2 FVKESK. The CDR3 length is 14 residues. With 1 base removed from V and 8 bases from J, the gap between germline ends came to 13 bases. CDR3 protein: CASSQGSPRGTQYF. In DNA, the CDR3 is TGTGCCAGCAGCCAAGGCAGTCCCCGCGGTACGCAGTATTTT.

The CDR3 is CSAGGWGDEQFF. CDR3 nucleotides: TGCAGCGCTGGGGGTTGGGGGGATGAGCAGTTCTTC. This rearrangement joins TRBV29-1 to TRBJ2-1, with D possibly being TRBD2 (6 bases). CDR1 and CDR2 from the germline V gene are SQVTM and ANQGSEA. The CDR3 has 12 amino acids. Trimming shortened V by 7 bases and J by 8 bases, and 15 bases separated the two germline ends.

The chain couples TRBV6-5 to TRBJ1-2, with 10 positions matching TRBD1. The CDR3 contains 13 residues. Germline V gene sequence: CDR1 MNHEY, CDR2 SVGAGI. V dropped 7 bases and J dropped 5; count of bases not matched to a gene: 4. The CDR3 sequence: CASTGTGDYGYTF. The CDR3 nucleotides are TGTGCCAGCACCGGGACAGGGGATTATGGCTACACCTTC.

The CDR3 sequence: CASTQGRGNQPQHF. For the CDR3, the DNA is TGTGCCAGTACCCAAGGCAGGGGCAATCAGCCCCAGCATTTT. The chain couples TRBV2 to TRBJ1-5, with D possibly matching TRBD1 (5 bases). The CDR3 spans 14 residues. CDR1 is SNHLY and CDR2 is FYNNEI in the germline V gene. V lost 9 bases, J lost 2 bases, and 14 bases lay in between.

V gene TRBV25-1 combines with J gene TRBJ2-5; 7 bases align to TRBD1. CDR1 MGHDK and CDR2 SYGVNS come from the germline V gene. Trimming removed 4 bases from V and 14 bases from J; junction bases left unmatched: 10. This CDR3 region has 12 residues. CDR3 residues: CASSASGTAPYF. For the CDR3, the DNA is TGTGCCAGCAGTGCGTCCGGGACAGCTCCCTACTTC.

Regarding this clonotype: Being one base from a much bigger clone, this may be a read error. CDR3 nucleotide sequence: TGTGCCAACGGCGGAACTAGCCGCGGAAATTCCTACAATGAGCAGTTCTTC. Translated, it gives CANGGTSRGNSYNEQFF. This chain connects TRBV28 to TRBJ2-1; D may be TRBD2 (6 bases). In germline, CDR1 is MDHEN, CDR2 SYDVKM. The CDR3 extends over 17 amino acids. V shed 10 bases and J shed 1 base, with 23 bases lying between them.

The rearrangement uses TRBV28 and TRBJ2-5; D is unclear. Germline V lookup: CDR1 MDHEN, CDR2 SYDVKM. This CDR3 has 14 residues. V lost 5 bases to trimming and J lost 11 bases, with 21 bases between them. CDR3 sequence (DNA): TGTGCCAGCAGTGTTGGGTACAATGGGAATGAGCAGTACTTC. Translation gives CASSVGYNGNEQYF.

The rearrangement links TRBV5-5 to TRBJ2-7; TRBD2 matches at 9 bases. CDR1 and CDR2 from the germline V gene are SGHKS and YYEKEE (reference sequence). The V and J ends lost 2 bases and 10 bases, in that order; junction bases with no gene match: 13. The CDR3 length is 15 residues. The CDR3 here is CASSFSGGTQEAQYF. In nucleotides, the CDR3 is TGTGCCAGCAGCTTTAGCGGGGGAACGCAAGAGGCCCAGTACTTC.

Turning to this clonotype: At one of its ends the junction is not consistent with the germline gene, which may arise from a read error. V and J are TRBV27 and TRBJ2-4; weak D call: TRBD2 (5 bases). The germline gives CDR1 MNHEY, CDR2 SMNVEV (reference sequence). There are 15 residues in the CDR3. This CDR3 reads CAGSLPGVSYNEQYF. In nucleotides, the CDR3 is TGTGCCGGCAGTTTACCCGGGGTCTCCTACAATGAGCAGTACTTC.

Comments on this clonotype: The germline gene is not matched at one end of the junction; a read error may be the cause. The gene calls are TRBV7-2 and TRBJ1-5; D ambiguous. The germline V gene encodes CDR1 SGHTA and CDR2 FQGNSA. CDR3 length: 13 residues. The CDR3 DNA is TGTGCCAGCAGTCGCGGGGTTAATCAGGCCCAGCATTTT. Residues: CASSRGVNQAQHF.

Of note for this clonotype: This could be a read error, since a much larger clone is one nucleotide away. The CDR3 bases are TGTGCCAGCAGCTTACGGAGGGGGTCATACAATGAGCAGTACTTC. Amino acids: CASSLRRGSYNEQYF. This chain connects TRBV11-2 to TRBJ2-1; D could derive from TRBD1 or TRBD2 (6 bases each). The J call may not be correct, given that the DNA end is closer to TRBJ2-7. CDR1 and CDR2 (germline): SGHAT, FQNNGV. This CDR3 region has 15 residues.

This clonotype was recorded only once. The rearrangement joins TRBV7-9 to TRBJ1-2; no firm D call. The V end was cut by 2 bases, the J end by 8 bases, with 12 bases between. This CDR3 is 13 amino acids long. CDR1 SEHNR and CDR2 FQNEAQ come from the germline V gene (reference sequence). The CDR3 is CASSLIGPGGYTF. CDR3 DNA: TGTGCCAGCAGCTTAATAGGGCCGGGAGGCTACACCTTC.

This chain uses TRBV5-6 with TRBJ2-6; D is uncertain. The V gene's germline CDR1 is SGHDT and CDR2 YYEEEE. CDR3 length: 15 residues. Trimming removed 4 bases from V and 2 bases from J, with 10 bases in between. CDR3 nucleotides: TGTGCCAGCAGCCCGATCGTAGCTGGGGCCAACGTCCTGACTTTC. It specifies CASSPIVAGANVLTF.

This rearrangement joins TRBV7-8 to TRBJ2-7; D ambiguous. CDR3 size: 14 residues. With 3 bases removed from V and 5 bases from J, the gap between germline ends came to 14 bases. Germline V gene sequence: CDR1 SGHVS, CDR2 FQNEAQ. CDR3 coding DNA: TGTGCCAGCAGCTTGGCCTTAGGATCAAACGAGCAGTACTTC. Amino acids: CASSLALGSNEQYF.

The J gene is TRBJ2-1, the V gene TRBV5-1, with TRBD2 identical over 9 bases. Germline trimming cut 0 bases from V and 9 bases from J; bases unmatched to any gene: 7. Germline values: CDR1 SGHRS, CDR2 YFSETQ. This CDR3 has 15 amino acids. The CDR3 protein is CASSLGASGIPEQFF. The DNA for the CDR3 is TGCGCCAGCAGCTTGGGTGCTAGCGGGATCCCTGAGCAGTTCTTC.

This chain uses TRBV11-2 with TRBJ1-1; TRBD1 matches at 8 bases. The CDR3 has 15 residues. V shed 3 bases, J shed 4 bases, and the junction held 7 bases outside the gene matches. Germline V lookup: CDR1 SGHAT, CDR2 FQNNGV. CDR3 DNA sequence: TGTGCCAGCAGCTTGAATTCAGGGGGCACCACTGAAGCTTTCTTT. Protein sequence: CASSLNSGGTTEAFF.

The chain links TRBV7-9 to TRBJ2-3; 8 positions match TRBD2. Germline V gene lookup returns CDR1 SEHNR and CDR2 FQNEAQ (reference sequence). Losses at the gene ends were 4 bases for V and 0 bases for J; bases not matched to a gene: 12. The CDR3 is 18 residues long. The CDR3 sequence: CASSSRRREVTSTDTQYF. The CDR3 DNA sequence: TGTGCCAGCAGCTCCCGGCGGCGGGAGGTCACTAGCACAGATACGCAGTATTTT.

This clonotype came up many times. The chain uses TRBV7-9 and TRBJ2-1; D is uncertain. Trimming pared 2 bases from V and 9 bases from J, leaving 11 bases between. The CDR3 is 13 residues long. Germline lookup yields CDR1 SEHNR and CDR2 FQNEAQ (reference sequence). The CDR3 bases are TGTGCCAGCAGCTTACAGATGGCCGGTGAGCAGTTCTTC. Translation gives CASSLQMAGEQFF.

V is TRBV7-8 and J is TRBJ1-4; no reliable D call. The CDR3 is made up of 15 amino acids. V was trimmed by 4 bases and J by 0 bases, leaving 9 bases between them. CDR1 is SGHVS, CDR2 FQNEAQ, per germline. CDR3 loop: CASSSTRATNEKLFF. The DNA for the CDR3 is TGTGCCAGCAGCTCTACAAGGGCAACTAATGAAAAACTGTTTTTT.

This clonotype came up many times. The genes are TRBV3-1 and TRBJ2-4; no clear D. This CDR3 is 14 amino acids long. Germline assignment: CDR1 LGHDT and CDR2 YNNKEL (reference sequence). Trimming cost V 0 bases and J 8 bases, with 11 bases left between them. CDR3 nucleotides: TGTGCCAGCAGCCAAGAGACCTTCAGCTACATTCAGTACTTC. This translates into CASSQETFSYIQYF.

In regard to this clonotype: This clone may be a read error of a much larger clone one base away. The rearrangement joins TRBV20-1 to TRBJ2-1; D remains unclear. The length of the CDR3 is 15 residues. Germline CDR1 is DFQATT and CDR2 is SNEGSKA (reference sequence). Trimming took 8 bases from V and 3 from J, leaving 20 bases between them. For the CDR3, the DNA is TGCAGTTCTCATCGGGCGACGTCGGTCTACAATGAGCAGTTCTTC. Translated, it gives CSSHRATSVYNEQFF.